The 26 T cell receptor beta chains given below trace back to one sample, sequenced in a study of a mutant IDH1 vaccine in newly diagnosed glioma. Sample time point: baseline, week 1 (first vaccination visit). Stated treatment: pre-vaccination baseline after standard-of-care therapy. Profiled with immunoSEQ multiplex PCR; TCRdb holds only in-frame clones, not every one. The sample yields approximately 70,000 clones, approximately 79% seen once. Sequencing used PBMCs, obtained from a glioma patient treated with radiotherapy, temozolomide or both. The receptors derive from a man over 45 with glioma.

This clone was recorded only once. The chain carries TRBV11-1 and TRBJ2-5; 7 nucleotides line up with TRBD1. Germline lookup yields CDR1 SGHAT and CDR2 FQDESV (reference sequence). The CDR3 spans 14 residues. The trim removed 1 base at V and 4 bases at J, leaving 3 bases unmatched. CDR3 in amino acids: CASSLGTGRETQYF. The DNA for the CDR3 is TGTGCCAGCAGCTTAGGGACAGGTAGAGAGACCCAGTACTTC.

V usage is TRBV6-5 and J usage is TRBJ1-1; D is possibly TRBD1 (6 bases). Trimming pared 5 bases from V and 1 base from J, leaving 14 bases between. The germline CDR1 and CDR2 sequences are MNHEY and SVGAGI. This CDR3 region has 15 residues. Written as DNA, the CDR3 is TGTGCCAGCAGTCCAGGGGTTGCGGGGAACACTGAAGCTTTCTTT. Its translation is CASSPGVAGNTEAFF.

V usage is TRBV19 and J usage is TRBJ2-7, with D perhaps TRBD1 (6 bases). Per the germline V gene, CDR1 is LNHDA and CDR2 is SQIVND (reference sequence). Trimming shortened V by 1 base and J by 3 bases, and 13 bases separated the two germline ends. This CDR3 spans 15 amino acids. Written as DNA, the CDR3 is TGTGCCAGTAGTATAGGCCCCAAGGGGGACTACGAGCAGTACTTC. Translating it yields CASSIGPKGDYEQYF.

The chain couples TRBV6-6 to TRBJ1-1; D gene unclear. V lost 2 bases, J lost 4 bases, and 11 bases lay in between. The CDR3 runs 14 residues. The germline gives CDR1 MNHNY, CDR2 SVGAGI (reference sequence). This CDR3 reads CASSYRAGSTEAFF. For the CDR3, the DNA is TGTGCCAGCAGTTACAGGGCGGGGAGCACTGAAGCTTTCTTT.

The count of this clone is one. The chain is built from TRBV2 and TRBJ2-7; D unclear. V lost 4 bases to trimming and J lost 6 bases, with 7 bases between them. CDR3 length: 11 amino acids. CDR1 is SNHLY, CDR2 FYNNEI, per germline. DNA for the CDR3: TGTGCCAGCAGTGGAAGGGCCGAGCAGTACTTC. This sequence encodes CASSGRAEQYF.

The CDR3 loop is CASSATRGAGGQYF. CDR3 coding DNA: TGTGCCAGCAGTGCGACGCGCGGGGCCGGGGGCCAGTACTTC. This chain uses TRBV6-5 with TRBJ2-5; TRBD2 is a possible D gene (6 bases). The CDR3 loop spans 14 amino acids. The germline V and J ends were trimmed by 5 bases and 10 bases, with 20 bases remaining between them. The germline V gene has CDR1 MNHEY and CDR2 SVGAGI.

The table lists this clone with a count of one. This chain connects TRBV19 to TRBJ1-4; a weak D match, TRBD1 (6 bases). Per the germline V gene, CDR1 is LNHDA and CDR2 is SQIVND (reference sequence). There are 16 residues in the CDR3. V was trimmed by 6 bases and J by 4 bases, leaving 18 bases between them. The DNA for the CDR3 is TGTGCCAGTAGGGTCCGGGGGCGCGAGGGTAATGAAAAACTGTTTTTT. This sequence encodes CASRVRGREGNEKLFF.

This chain links TRBV2 with TRBJ2-4; perhaps TRBD1 as D (8 bases). The CDR3 length is 14 residues. Germline-derived CDR1 and CDR2 are SNHLY and FYNNEI. V was pared by 6 bases and J by 3 bases, with 12 bases between. CDR3 protein: CASRGGTGKNIQYF. DNA for the CDR3: TGTGCCAGCAGGGGGGGGACAGGCAAAAACATTCAGTACTTC.

The V and J genes are TRBV7-9 and TRBJ1-6; 8 nucleotides align to TRBD1. This CDR3 region has 13 residues. V lost 4 bases, J lost 13 bases, and 6 bases stayed unmatched. CDR1 and CDR2 (germline): SEHNR, FQNEAQ (reference sequence). CDR3 region: CASSSGTGGPLHF. The CDR3 DNA reads TGTGCCAGCAGCTCTGGGACAGGTGGTCCCCTCCACTTT.

This clone was found a few times. The CDR3 protein is CASSIGAGEPEAFF. The CDR3 region has the DNA TGTGCCAGTAGTATAGGTGCAGGGGAGCCTGAAGCTTTCTTT. The chain carries TRBV19 and TRBJ1-1; D may be TRBD1 (6 bases). The CDR3 length is 14 residues. V was shortened by 1 base and J by 6 bases, with 12 bases between the two germline ends. Per germline, CDR1 LNHDA and CDR2 SQIVND (reference sequence).

The chain has TRBV6-1 and TRBJ2-3; D call uncertain. The V gene lost 2 bases and the J gene lost 4 bases, with 10 bases spanning the gap. This CDR3 is built from 14 residues. Germline-derived CDR1 and CDR2 are MNHNS and SASEGT. This CDR3 reads CASSEWQQADTQYF. Written as DNA, the CDR3 is TGTGCCAGCAGTGAATGGCAGCAGGCAGATACGCAGTATTTT.

The rearrangement links TRBV2 to TRBJ2-7; D not resolved. The CDR3 runs 13 residues. Germline V gene lookup returns CDR1 SNHLY and CDR2 FYNNEI. V gave up 3 bases and J gave up 8 bases, with 14 bases separating them. The CDR3 nucleotides are TGTGCCAGCAGTGAGAGACGAAGGGATAAGCAGTACTTC. Translation gives CASSERRRDKQYF.

The rearrangement joins TRBV10-3 to TRBJ1-4; D gene unclear. Germline CDR1 and CDR2: ENHRY and SYGVKD. The V end lost 4 bases, the J end lost 0 bases, and 12 bases lay between the germline ends. The CDR3 is 16 amino acids. CDR3 DNA: TGTGCCATCAGTGCGGAGGGCGCCGCAACTAATGAAAAACTGTTTTTT. Translation gives CAISAEGAATNEKLFF.

This clone was detected only a few times. CDR3 protein: CASRTGQGSYGYTF. DNA of the CDR3: TGTGCCAGCAGGACTGGACAGGGTAGCTATGGCTACACCTTC. J is TRBJ1-2 and V is TRBV7-9, with 8 bases identical to TRBD1. V was clipped by 6 bases and J by 4 bases; unmatched bases: 7. The CDR3 has 14 amino acids. Germline CDR1 and CDR2: SEHNR and FQNEAQ (reference sequence).

The chain recombines TRBV18 with TRBJ1-2; D not resolved. Per the germline V gene, CDR1 is KGHSH and CDR2 is LQKENI. V was pared by 2 bases and J by 3 bases, with 7 bases between. The CDR3 contains 13 residues. The CDR3 protein is CASSPSGDYGYTF. CDR3 coding DNA: TGTGCCAGCTCACCATCGGGAGACTATGGCTACACCTTC. Combining the CDR3 with reference TRBV18 and TRBJ1-2 gives the whole variable domain NAGVMQNPRHLVRRRGQEARLRCSPMKGHSHVYWYRQLPEEGLKFMVYLQKENIIDESGMPKERFSAEFPKEGPSILRIQQVVRGDSAAYFCASSPSGDYGYTFGSGTRLTVV.

In this sample, this clone is medium-sized (0.01 to 0.1%). The chain links TRBV6-4 to TRBJ2-6; D possibly uses TRBD1 or TRBD2 (5 bases each). Germline assignment: CDR1 MRHNA and CDR2 SNTAGT. V lost 3 bases and J 2 bases, leaving 5 bases between the germline ends. This CDR3 has 14 amino acids. The CDR3 region is CASSEGAGANVLTF. CDR3 sequence (DNA): TGTGCCAGCAGTGAGGGGGCTGGGGCCAACGTCCTGACTTTC.

The rearrangement uses TRBV9 and TRBJ1-1; D is undetermined. V was trimmed by 4 bases and J by 0 bases, leaving 7 bases between them. The CDR3 extends over 13 amino acids. From germline, CDR1 is SGDLS and CDR2 YYNGEE. The CDR3 coding sequence is TGTGCCAGCAGCTTCGTTATGAACACTGAAGCTTTCTTT. It yields the protein CASSFVMNTEAFF.

The count of this clone is one. The rearrangement joins TRBV7-9 to TRBJ2-5, with D possibly matching TRBD2 (5 bases). Germline-derived CDR1 and CDR2 are SEHNR and FQNEAQ (reference sequence). V was trimmed by 3 bases and J by 5 bases, leaving 13 bases between them. The CDR3 consists of 14 residues. The CDR3 nucleotides are TGTGCCAGCAGCTTTAGGACGGGCGGGGAGACCCAGTACTTC. Translating it yields CASSFRTGGETQYF.

This clone was found a few times. This chain links TRBV4-1 with TRBJ2-1; no definite D call. V lost 3 bases to trimming and J lost 0 bases, with 12 bases between them. There are 16 residues in the CDR3. Germline lookup yields CDR1 MGHRA and CDR2 YSYEKL. DNA of the CDR3: TGCGCCAGCAGCCAGGTAGACCTGATCTCCTACAATGAGCAGTTCTTC. Its translation is CASSQVDLISYNEQFF.

This clone was counted between two and nine times. This chain joins TRBV6-6 and TRBJ1-5, with D unclear. Per germline, CDR1 MNHNY and CDR2 SVGAGI (reference sequence). Trimming removed 7 bases from V and 2 bases from J, with 6 bases in between. The CDR3 length is 12 residues. The CDR3 DNA is TGTGCCAGCAATCTGGGCAATCAGCCCCAGCATTTT. Amino acids: CASNLGNQPQHF.

V usage is TRBV7-9 and J usage is TRBJ2-1; 8 bases fit TRBD1. The V and J ends lost 1 base and 7 bases, in that order; junction bases with no gene match: 9. This CDR3 contains 16 residues. Germline V gene data show CDR1 as SEHNR and CDR2 as FQNEAQ (reference sequence). As DNA, the CDR3 is TGTGCCAGCAGCTTAGTTGGGGCAGGGGGCGGGAATGAGCAGTTCTTC. Amino acids: CASSLVGAGGGNEQFF.

This chain links TRBV29-1 with TRBJ1-5, with TRBD1 matching over 7 bases. Germline CDR1 reads SQVTM; CDR2 reads ANQGSEA. With V trimmed by 4 bases and J by 10 bases, 13 bases remained unmatched. CDR3 length: 14 amino acids. The CDR3 DNA reads TGCAGCGTTGCCGCCGGGACAGAACTTGAACCCCAGCATTTT. Protein: CSVAAGTELEPQHF.

The chain uses TRBV30 and TRBJ2-1; 8 bases are shared with TRBD1. The J segment lost 6 bases and the V segment lost 4 bases, leaving 5 bases of the junction unmatched. Germline values: CDR1 GTSNPN, CDR2 SVGIG (reference sequence). CDR3 size: 13 residues. DNA for the CDR3: TGTGCCTGGACCAGGGGGCCCCTCAATGAGCAGTTCTTC. This codes for CAWTRGPLNEQFF.

This chain joins TRBV27 and TRBJ1-2, with D uncertain. CDR1 and CDR2 from the germline V gene are MNHEY and SMNVEV (reference sequence). The CDR3 consists of 15 residues. Trimming pared 2 bases from V and 5 bases from J, leaving 15 bases between. The DNA of the CDR3 is TGTGCCAGCAGTTTAGGAGGAAAATCGCATTATGGCTACACCTTC. The encoded protein is CASSLGGKSHYGYTF.

The chain has TRBV29-1 and TRBJ1-1; D is uncertain. V was trimmed by 6 bases and J by 5 bases, leaving 10 bases between them. Germline V lookup: CDR1 SQVTM, CDR2 ANQGSEA. The CDR3 consists of 11 residues. The CDR3 bases are TGCAGCGTCCCCGGGCCGACTGAAGCTTTCTTT. It specifies CSVPGPTEAFF. Complete variable domain (other parts from reference TRBV29-1 and TRBJ1-1): SAVISQKPSRDICQRGTSLTIQCQVDSQVTMMFWYRQQPGQSLTLIATANQGSEATYESGFVIDKFPISRPNLTFSTLTVSNMSPEDSSIYLCSVPGPTEAFFGQGTRLTVV.

This clone was detected many times. This chain joins TRBV7-9 and TRBJ1-1; no reliable D call. Germline V gene lookup returns CDR1 SEHNR and CDR2 FQNEAQ (reference sequence). V was cut by 2 bases and J by 5 bases, with 6 bases left in between. The CDR3 extends over 12 amino acids. CDR3 bases: TGTGCCAGCAGCTTAATTAGTACTGAAGCTTTCTTT. This translates into CASSLISTEAFF. Full variable domain (remainder filled in from reference TRBV7-9 and TRBJ1-1): DTGVSQNPRHKITKRGQNVTFRCDPISEHNRLYWYRQTLGQGPEFLTYFQNEAQLEKSRLLSDRFSAERPKGSFSTLEIQRTEQGDSAMYLCASSLISTEAFFGQGTRLTVV.